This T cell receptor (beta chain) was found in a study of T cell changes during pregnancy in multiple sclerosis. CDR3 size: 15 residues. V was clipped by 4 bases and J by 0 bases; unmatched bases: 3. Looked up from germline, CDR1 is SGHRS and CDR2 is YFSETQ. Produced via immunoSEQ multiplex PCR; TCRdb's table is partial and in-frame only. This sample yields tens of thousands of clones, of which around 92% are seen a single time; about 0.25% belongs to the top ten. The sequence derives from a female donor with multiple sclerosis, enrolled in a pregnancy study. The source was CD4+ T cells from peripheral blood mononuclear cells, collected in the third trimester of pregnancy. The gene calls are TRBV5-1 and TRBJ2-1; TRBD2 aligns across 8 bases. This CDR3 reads CASSLTSGSYNEQFF. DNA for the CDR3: TGCGCCAGCAGCCTCACTAGCGGCTCCTACAATGAGCAGTTCTTC.